Included here is one T cell receptor (beta chain) sequence, with context. The target antigen is unknown. The PCR employed 60 Vbeta primers together with 13 Jbeta primers. Measured with immunoSEQ multiplex PCR; TCRdb has only the in-frame clones, and not every one. The sample gives tens of thousands of clones, roughly 67% of which show up once; about 6.3% is in the top ten. This sample is drawn from a study of cytomegalovirus exposure and HLA in healthy donors. Study overall: Of the donors genotyped, approximately 410 in all, about 80% fell in the Caucasian-associated ancestry cluster. General observations from the study: Available immune exposure information covered CMV serostatus only. Specificity of three CMV-associated chains for CMV antigens was verified in vitro. Further analysis, carried out later, found HLA-associated TCR beta chains more clonally expanded than equally common other chains.

The clonotype was recovered from a boy aged 5-17 years in good health and CMV-seropositive. The material sequenced was PBMCs.

DNA of the CDR3: TGTGCCAGCAGCCAAGAGGGTAAGGGCGGGATGAGCACCGGGGAGCTGTTTTTT. Translating gives CASSQEGKGGMSTGELFF. This chain links TRBV4-2 with TRBJ2-2; possible D gene TRBD2, 6 bases. The CDR3 totals 18 residues. The germline V and J ends were trimmed by 0 bases and 4 bases, with 18 bases remaining between them. Germline loops: CDR1 LGHNA, CDR2 YNFKEQ.